Listed here are 31 T cell receptor beta chains from one sample, sequenced in a study of T cells expressing NK-cell markers. TCRdb re-called the 5' RACE reads; one entry per CDR3 protein, DNA not given. The sample totals 250,000 or so distinct CDR3 sequences. Sequencing was done on a sample of blood T cells: a sorted CD56 or NKG2C T cell subset, CD4+ or CD8+ T cells, or bulk PBMC T cells (not recorded which). The origin of the receptors is a woman aged 18 to 75 in good health.

V gene TRBV10-3 combines with J gene TRBJ1-1; without DNA, the TCRdb call of TRBD1 cannot be checked. The CDR3 length is 14 residues. Germline lookup yields CDR1 ENHRY and CDR2 SYGVKD. The CDR3 protein is CAISHDGGSTEAFF.

V gene TRBV12-3 or TRBV12-4 combines with J gene TRBJ2-1; TCRdb indicates TRBD2, and absent DNA this call remains unverified. This CDR3 region has 14 residues. The CDR3 reads CASGPGLALNEQFF.

The CDR3 loop is CASSLDTTGTGELFF. The chain has TRBV5-1 and TRBJ2-2. The CDR3 covers 15 residues. Germline V gene lookup returns CDR1 SGHRS and CDR2 YFSETQ.

The rearrangement links TRBV29-1 to TRBJ1-2; TCRdb picks TRBD1, but there is no DNA to check that call. The germline V gene has CDR1 SQVTM and CDR2 ANQGSEA. This CDR3 contains 13 residues. The CDR3 sequence: CSVHRGGDYGYTF.

This sequence joins TRBV9 and TRBJ2-6. From germline, CDR1 is SGDLS and CDR2 YYNGEE. CDR3 length: 14 amino acids. The CDR3 loop is CASSQESGANVLTF.

The chain employs TRBV7-2 and TRBJ2-2; TCRdb gives TRBD2 as the D gene, but with no DNA this cannot be confirmed. The CDR3 sequence is 15 residues long. Looked up from germline, CDR1 is SGHTA and CDR2 is FQGNSA. The CDR3 loop is CASSTRTTNTGELFF.

The V and J genes are TRBV7-2 and TRBJ2-7. CDR1 is SGHTA, CDR2 FQGNSA, per germline. The CDR3 is 14 residues long. CDR3 residues: CASSSSQQFYEQYF. Full variable domain (remainder filled in from reference TRBV7-2 and TRBJ2-7): GAGVSQSPSNKVTEKGKDVELRCDPISGHTALYWYRQSLGQGLEFLIYFQGNSAPDKSGLPSDRFSAERTGGSVSTLTIQRTQQEDSAVYLCASSSSQQFYEQYFGPGTRLTVT.

The chain links TRBV28 to TRBJ2-1; TCRdb's assignment of TRBD2 cannot be checked, as there is no DNA. Germline CDR1 MDHEN, CDR2 SYDVKM. The CDR3 consists of 15 residues. This CDR3 is CASRVSSGTSDEQFF.

The CDR3 loop is CASGQRENSPLHF. This chain joins TRBV6-1 and TRBJ1-6. CDR1 MNHNS and CDR2 SASEGT come from the germline V gene. The CDR3 is made up of 13 amino acids.

The V call is TRBV2, the J call TRBJ2-7; TCRdb calls TRBD1, which cannot be checked without DNA. CDR1 SNHLY and CDR2 FYNNEI come from the germline V gene. This CDR3 has 14 residues. CDR3 residues: CASDGTPRDHEQYF.

The chain employs TRBV7-9 and TRBJ1-1; TCRdb's D call, TRBD1, is unchecked because there is no DNA. The CDR3 covers 17 residues. Germline V CDR1 and CDR2: SEHNR, FQNEAQ (reference sequence). CDR3 sequence: CASSNRTHNLLNTEAFF.

This chain joins TRBV7-2 and TRBJ1-6. Germline loops: CDR1 SGHTA, CDR2 FQGNSA. CDR3 length: 16 amino acids. The CDR3 spells CASSLEWTGGNSPLHF.

The CDR3: CASSPFGAGHNQPQHF. V usage is TRBV6-2 or TRBV6-3 and J usage is TRBJ1-5; absent DNA, TCRdb's TRBD1 call cannot be checked. Germline loops: CDR1 MNHEY, CDR2 SVGEGT. CDR3 length: 16 residues.

The chain couples TRBV29-1 to TRBJ1-2; TCRdb's D gene call, TRBD1, goes unchecked for lack of DNA. Germline CDR1 reads SQVTM; CDR2 reads ANQGSEA. This CDR3 comprises 14 residues. The CDR3 loop reads CSVTITGRPNGYTF.

The rearrangement joins TRBV14 to TRBJ2-5. This CDR3 is built from 12 residues. Germline V gene lookup returns CDR1 SGHDN and CDR2 FVKESK. This CDR3 is CASSRTFETQYF.

This sequence joins TRBV7-8 and TRBJ2-3; TCRdb proposes TRBD1, but this gene call is untestable without DNA. The V gene's germline CDR1 is SGHVS and CDR2 FQNEAQ. This CDR3 has 17 amino acids. The CDR3 is CASSSTSGGGNTDTQYF. Supplemented by reference TRBV7-8 and TRBJ2-3, the full variable domain reads GAGVSQSPRYKVAKRGQDVALRCDPISGHVSLFWYQQALGQGPEFLTYFQNEAQLDKSGLPSDRFFAERPEGSVSTLKIQRTQQEDSAVYLCASSSTSGGGNTDTQYFGPGTRLTVL.

V is TRBV5-4 and J is TRBJ2-3; TCRdb gives TRBD1 as the D gene, but with no DNA this cannot be confirmed. The CDR3 spans 17 residues. CDR1 and CDR2 (germline): SGHNT, YYREEE (reference sequence). The chain's CDR3 is CASSPGTGRVKADTQYF.

The gene calls are TRBV9 and TRBJ1-1; the TCRdb call, TRBD1, lacks DNA for checking. The CDR3 has 14 residues. Germline assignment: CDR1 SGDLS and CDR2 YYNGEE. The CDR3 is CASSPRWGNTEAFF. Full variable domain (outside the CDR3, taken from reference TRBV9 and TRBJ1-1): DSGVTQTPKHLITATGQRVTLRCSPRSGDLSVYWYQQSLDQGLQFLIQYYNGEERAKGNILERFSAQQFPDLHSELNLSSLELGDSALYFCASSPRWGNTEAFFGQGTRLTVV.

The chain is built from TRBV12-3 or TRBV12-4 and TRBJ1-3; TCRdb designates TRBD1, a call that cannot be tested without DNA. The CDR3 totals 18 residues. CDR3 region: CASSHTNRGTRSGNTIYF.

V usage is TRBV18 and J usage is TRBJ2-1; the D call of TRBD2 rests on TCRdb alone, since no DNA is present to check it. This CDR3 has 16 residues. Germline-derived CDR1 and CDR2 are KGHSH and LQKENI. This CDR3 is CASSPPGSGTYNEQFF.

The rearrangement uses TRBV20-1 and TRBJ1-4; TCRdb's D call, TRBD1, is unchecked because there is no DNA. CDR1 is DFQATT and CDR2 is SNEGSKA in the germline V gene (reference sequence). CDR3 length: 14 residues. CDR3 amino acids: CSARPTVGNEKLFF.

V gene TRBV20-1 combines with J gene TRBJ2-3; TCRdb lists TRBD2, though no DNA is available to test this call. Germline assignment: CDR1 DFQATT and CDR2 SNEGSKA (reference sequence). CDR3 length: 15 amino acids. The CDR3: CSAREIGKAGDTQYF.

The J gene is TRBJ2-3, the V gene TRBV4-2; the TCRdb call, TRBD1, lacks DNA for checking. The CDR3 covers 13 residues. Per the germline V gene, CDR1 is LGHNA and CDR2 is YNFKEQ. CDR3 sequence reads: CASSLGEPDTQYF.

The gene calls are TRBV9 and TRBJ1-6; TCRdb's D call, TRBD1, is unchecked because there is no DNA. Germline V gene data show CDR1 as SGDLS and CDR2 as YYNGEE. CDR3 length equals 16 residues. The CDR3 loop reads CASSVRGALGGSPLHF.

The rearrangement uses TRBV7-6 and TRBJ2-1. The length of the CDR3 is 17 residues. CDR1 is SGHVS, CDR2 FNYEAQ, per germline. The CDR3 here is CASSLGIGLLSYNEQFF.

The chain employs TRBV7-9 and TRBJ1-1; the TCRdb D gene call, TRBD1, has no DNA to confirm it. The germline CDR1 and CDR2 sequences are SEHNR and FQNEAQ (reference sequence). The CDR3 sequence is 11 residues long. The chain's CDR3 is CASSPLAEAFF.

The rearrangement links TRBV29-1 to TRBJ1-1. The CDR3 runs to 15 residues. Germline loops: CDR1 SQVTM, CDR2 ANQGSEA. The CDR3 loop is CSVADTVALNTEAFF.

The chain couples TRBV7-2 to TRBJ1-5. CDR1 and CDR2 from the germline V gene are SGHTA and FQGNSA. The CDR3 contains 15 residues. The CDR3 reads CASSPERGLNQPQHF.

The chain employs TRBV30 and TRBJ2-1. The CDR3 sequence is 13 residues long. The germline V gene has CDR1 GTSNPN and CDR2 SVGIG (reference sequence). The CDR3 loop reads CAWSTSNYNEQFF.

The V call is TRBV29-1, the J call TRBJ2-3; TCRdb names TRBD1, which stays unverified in the absence of DNA. This CDR3 comprises 14 residues. Germline V gene lookup returns CDR1 SQVTM and CDR2 ANQGSEA. The CDR3 loop reads CSDRDRGITDTQYF.

The V call is TRBV7-9, the J call TRBJ2-7; TCRdb's D gene call, TRBD1, goes unchecked for lack of DNA. This CDR3 contains 16 residues. The germline gives CDR1 SEHNR, CDR2 FQNEAQ (reference sequence). CDR3 amino acids: CASSLYVTGAPYEQYF.